A single sample is the source of the 8 T cell receptor beta chains below, sequenced in a study of blood T cell repertoires in COVID-19 (dated by TCRdb to 2020 to 2022). The library was obtained by the immunoSEQ multiplex PCR assay. In TCRdb, the immuneACCESS table is reduced to in-frame sequences with V and J assigned. These tables do not hold every clone; where another copy was compared, an unresolved V gene accounts for under half, and the others remain unexplained. Within this sample are under 300,000 clones, with around 85% of them counted one time only. The ten biggest clones cover around 3.6% of the sample. Input material: peripheral blood. These TCRs come from a woman aged 35 to 49 with active or convalescent COVID-19.

The chain combines TRBV28 with TRBJ2-7, with 7 bases fitting TRBD1. The V and J ends lost 7 bases and 4 bases, in that order; junction bases with no gene match: 4. The CDR3 is 12 amino acids. CDR1 is MDHEN and CDR2 is SYDVKM in the germline V gene. CDR3 sequence (DNA): TGTGCCAGCATAGGGGGCGGGTACGAGCAGTACTTC. Translation: CASIGGGYEQYF.

This clone has a count of ten or more. The V call is TRBV11-3, the J call TRBJ2-3; 9 bases fit TRBD1. V was clipped by 5 bases and J by 2 bases; unmatched bases: 17. Germline CDR1 and CDR2: SGHNT and YENEEA. This CDR3 region has 19 residues. The CDR3 sequence is CASSTLWGQGLKFTDTQYF. In DNA, the CDR3 is TGTGCCAGCAGCACCCTTTGGGGACAGGGCTTAAAATTCACAGATACGCAGTATTTT.

The genes are TRBV6-6 and TRBJ1-2; D remains unclear. Germline CDR1 is MNHNY and CDR2 is SVGAGI (reference sequence). Trimming took off 7 bases at V and 5 bases at J, with 17 bases between the two ends. The CDR3 spans 14 residues. The chain's CDR3 is CASTLLEQMYGYTF. The CDR3 region has the DNA TGTGCCAGCACCTTACTGGAGCAGATGTATGGCTACACCTTC.

The J gene is TRBJ1-1, the V gene TRBV11-3; no definite D call. Germline V CDR1 and CDR2: SGHNT, YENEEA. Trimming removed 0 bases at V and 2 bases at J, with 7 bases between. CDR3 size: 14 residues. The CDR3 protein is CASSLEGRNTEAFF. CDR3 DNA sequence: TGTGCCAGCAGCTTAGAGGGCCGTAACACTGAAGCTTTCTTT.

On this clone itself: Other nucleotide sequences in the sample specify the same CDR3. This sequence joins TRBV30 and TRBJ1-1; maybe TRBD1 (5 bases). This CDR3 has 13 amino acids. CDR1 is GTSNPN and CDR2 is SVGIG in the germline V gene (reference sequence). V gave up 1 base and J gave up 2 bases, with 8 bases separating them. Written as DNA, the CDR3 is TGTGCCTGGAGTGGGCAGGGAAACACTGAAGCTTTCTTT. It is translated as CAWSGQGNTEAFF.

The chain has TRBV6-6 and TRBJ1-4, with a tentative D call TRBD1 (5 bases). V was trimmed by 2 bases and J by 7 bases, leaving 8 bases between them. This CDR3 has 13 amino acids. Looked up from germline, CDR1 is MNHNY and CDR2 is SVGAGI (reference sequence). CDR3 bases: TGTGCCAGCAGTTACAGGGGTGGTGAAAAACTGTTTTTT. Its protein is CASSYRGGEKLFF.

This sequence joins TRBV28 and TRBJ1-2, with D unresolved. V lost 5 bases and J 8 bases, leaving 21 bases between the germline ends. Germline V gives CDR1 MDHEN, CDR2 SYDVKM. The CDR3 runs to 15 residues. This chain's CDR3 is CASSPPPSDGEGYTF. The CDR3 region has the DNA TGTGCCAGCAGTCCCCCTCCCTCGGACGGGGAGGGCTACACCTTC.

The chain joins TRBV5-5 to TRBJ2-5; D is possibly TRBD2 (6 bases). This CDR3 comprises 14 residues. V lost 7 bases and J lost 5, with 18 bases in between. The germline V gene encodes CDR1 SGHKS and CDR2 YYEKEE (reference sequence). The CDR3, as DNA: TGTGCCAGCGCCGGCCGGGGGATCTGGGAGACCCAGTACTTC. This gives the protein CASAGRGIWETQYF.